This paragraph reports one TCR beta chain. Its antigen is not known. Primers included in the PCR were 60 Vbeta and 13 Jbeta primers. TCRdb keeps only in-frame clones here, not all; method: immunoSEQ multiplex PCR. Here the sample spans about 120,000 clones, around 74% being singletons. These data originate in a study of cytomegalovirus exposure and HLA in healthy donors. Findings of the study overall: Later on, a genetic analysis was performed. It linked a missense variant in DCLRE1C with V- and J-gene trimming of TCR beta.

Germline trimming cut 3 bases from V and 10 bases from J; bases unmatched to any gene: 11. The germline CDR1 and CDR2 sequences are SGHNT and YYREEE (reference sequence). The CDR3 is 16 amino acids. The TCR originated in a man aged 55 to 70 in good health and CMV-seropositive. The rearrangement joins TRBV5-4 to TRBJ2-1; 12 bases map to TRBD2. Material: PBMCs. The CDR3 protein is CASSSRSSGGAGEQFF. DNA for the CDR3: TGTGCCAGCAGCTCGCGATCTAGCGGGGGGGCCGGAGAGCAGTTCTTC.